The clone carrying this TCR beta chain was observed a handful of times. Each CDR3 protein is one row after TCRdb ran MiXCR on the 5' RACE reads. The table includes some 260,000 distinct CDR3 sequences, over 12% detected once. The data originate from a study of identical twins. The specimen was memory (CD45RO+) T cells sorted from blood. The TCR comes from a woman aged 18-29 years in good health.

CDR3 bases: TGTGCCACCAGCGGAATGGGAGAGACCCAGTACTTC. It specifies CATSGMGETQYF. J is TRBJ2-5 and V is TRBV15; no clear D gene. Germline V gives CDR1 LNHNV, CDR2 YYDKDF (reference sequence). V was cut by 5 bases and J by 4 bases, with 8 bases left in between. CDR3 length: 12 residues.